This is a list of T cell receptor beta chains from one sample in a study of ipilimumab plus nivolumab after autologous stem cell transplantation. The protocol was immunoSEQ multiplex PCR, while the TCRdb copy is restricted to in-frame clones and leaves out a portion. The sample lists about 20,000 clones, 75% to 85% occurring once. This sample comprised PBMCs, obtained in a trial of ipilimumab plus nivolumab as post-transplant consolidation. The receptors were sampled from a male donor with diffuse large B-cell lymphoma. CDR3s include the opening cysteine and the closing phenylalanine or tryptophan.

>18|TRBV4-1|TRBJ1-1
CASTPNDWQPRIGTEAFF
>13|TRBV2|TRBJ2-7
CASSEGGAYEQYF
>14|TRBV5-1|TRBJ2-7
CASTIAASSYEQYF
>14|TRBV2|TRBJ1-2
CASLSGTGGGGYTF
>16|TRBV19|TRBJ2-5
CASSIFSGGLSETQYF
>15|TRBV9|TRBJ1-1
CASSVGGIGNTEAFF
>17|TRBV5-1|TRBJ1-1
CASSPWTGGARGTEAFF
>12|TRBV30|TRBJ2-4
CAWSTAPNIQYF
>15|TRBV7-2|TRBJ2-3
CASSLLGWDPDTQYF
>16|TRBV6-1|TRBJ1-5
CASSEFVGASNQPQHF
>16|TRBV27|TRBJ2-1
CASSLSLAGGIGEQFF
>12|TRBV5-1|TRBJ2-7
CASSGGPYEQYF
>11|TRBV19|TRBJ2-7
CASKQGLEQYF
>13|TRBV18|TRBJ2-7
CASSPLPRSEQYF
>20|TRBV13|TRBJ1-3
CASSLGPGIFGVSSGNTIYF
>13|TRBV18|NA
CASSPDGSYEQYF
>15|TRBV7-2|TRBJ1-1
CASSSSPTVDTEAFF
>14|TRBV6-5|TRBJ1-1
CASRRPQGNTEAFF
>17|TRBV27|TRBJ2-2
CASSFLLAGGAAGELFF
>16|TRBV11-2|TRBJ1-3
CASSLIPRGLGNTIYF
>13|TRBV7-9|TRBJ2-3
CASIGRWTDTQYF
>13|TRBV7-6|TRBJ1-1
CASSWTRNAEAFF
>14|TRBV29-1|TRBJ2-7
CSVEGGGRVYEQYF
>14|TRBV27|TRBJ1-4
CASSWWGGNEKLFF
>13|TRBV6-5|TRBJ1-4
CACRGQGNEKLFF
>12|TRBV5-8|TRBJ1-1
CASSLVYTEAFF
>12|TRBV29-1|TRBJ2-2
CSADRGGGELFF
>15|TRBV5-4|TRBJ1-1
CASSPTGKGDTEAFF
>15|TRBV5-1|TRBJ1-5
CASSLQGLGDQPQHF
>14|TRBV28|TRBJ2-5
CASNLWGQKETQYF
>18|TRBV28|TRBJ2-5
CASSPTGGLAGYQETQYF
>14|TRBV18|TRBJ2-7
CASSPPDGSYEQYF
>14|TRBV11-2|TRBJ2-7
CASSVGTGPYEQYF
>14|TRBV5-4|TRBJ1-1
CASSLVGSSTEAFF
>14|TRBV2|TRBJ2-1
CASSPDQTYNEQFF
>14|TRBV11-3|TRBJ1-1
CASSLEGPITEAFF
>14|TRBV5-6|TRBJ2-5
CASSLDDMGETQYF
>16|TRBV5-6|TRBJ2-1
CASSLQGQGPYNEQFF
>15|TRBV11-2|TRBJ2-3
CASSTRAAGEDTQYF
>13|TRBV18|TRBJ1-4
CASSPRGGEKLFF
>15|TRBV4-1|TRBJ1-3
CASSRDRGFGNTIYF
>15|TRBV27|TRBJ2-7
CASSYKQGRLYEQYF
>17|TRBV4-2|TRBJ2-7
CASSQGGLAGVLREQYF